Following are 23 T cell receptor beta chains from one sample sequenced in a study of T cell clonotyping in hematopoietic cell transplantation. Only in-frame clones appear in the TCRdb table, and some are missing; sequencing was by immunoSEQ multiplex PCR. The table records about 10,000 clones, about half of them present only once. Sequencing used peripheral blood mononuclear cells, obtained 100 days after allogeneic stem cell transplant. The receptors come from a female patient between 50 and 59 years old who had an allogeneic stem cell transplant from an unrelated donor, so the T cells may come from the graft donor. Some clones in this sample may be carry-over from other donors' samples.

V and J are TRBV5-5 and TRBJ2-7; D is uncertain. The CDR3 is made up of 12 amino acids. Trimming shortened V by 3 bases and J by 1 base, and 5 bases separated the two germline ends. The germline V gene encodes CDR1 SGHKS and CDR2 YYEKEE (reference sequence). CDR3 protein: CASSSASYEQYF. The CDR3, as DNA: TGTGCCAGCAGCTCCGCTTCCTACGAGCAGTACTTC. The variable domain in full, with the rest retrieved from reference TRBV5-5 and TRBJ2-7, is DAGVTQSPTHLIKTRGQQVTLRCSPISGHKSVSWYQQVLGQGPQFIFQYYEKEERGRGNFPDRFSARQFPNYSSELNVNALLLGDSALYLCASSSASYEQYFGPGTRLTVT.

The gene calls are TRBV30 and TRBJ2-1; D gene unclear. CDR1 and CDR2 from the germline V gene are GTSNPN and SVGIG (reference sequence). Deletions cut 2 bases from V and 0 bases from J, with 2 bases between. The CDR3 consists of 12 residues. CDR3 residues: CAWSSSYNEQFF. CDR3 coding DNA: TGTGCCTGGAGTAGCTCCTACAATGAGCAGTTCTTC. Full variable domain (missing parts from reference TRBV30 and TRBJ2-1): SQTIHQWPATLVQPVGSPLSLECTVEGTSNPNLYWYRQAAGRGLQLLFYSVGIGQISSEVPQNLSASRPQDRQFILSSKKLLLSDSGFYLCAWSSSYNEQFFGPGTRLTVL.

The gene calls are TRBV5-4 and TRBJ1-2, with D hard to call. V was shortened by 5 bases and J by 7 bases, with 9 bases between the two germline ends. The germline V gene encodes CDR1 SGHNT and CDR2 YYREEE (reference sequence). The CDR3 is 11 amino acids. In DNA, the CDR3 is TGTGCCAGCAGAACCGGACGTGGCTACACCTTC. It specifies CASRTGRGYTF. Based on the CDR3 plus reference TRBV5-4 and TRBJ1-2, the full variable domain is ETGVTQSPTHLIKTRGQQVTLRCSSQSGHNTVSWYQQALGQGPQFIFQYYREEENGRGNFPPRFSGLQFPNYSSELNVNALELDDSALYLCASRTGRGYTFGSGTRLTVV.

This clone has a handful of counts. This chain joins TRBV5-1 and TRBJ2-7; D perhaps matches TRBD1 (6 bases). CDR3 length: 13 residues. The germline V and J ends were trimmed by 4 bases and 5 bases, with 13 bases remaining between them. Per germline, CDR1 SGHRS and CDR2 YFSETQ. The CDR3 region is CASSVQGNDEQYF. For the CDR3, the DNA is TGCGCCAGCAGCGTACAGGGTAACGACGAGCAGTACTTC.

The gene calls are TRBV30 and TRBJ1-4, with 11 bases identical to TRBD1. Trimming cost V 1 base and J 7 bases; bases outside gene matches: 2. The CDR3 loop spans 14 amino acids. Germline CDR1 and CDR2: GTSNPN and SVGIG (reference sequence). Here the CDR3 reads CAWSAGTGGEKLFF. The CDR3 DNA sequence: TGTGCCTGGAGTGCGGGGACAGGGGGTGAAAAACTGTTTTTT.

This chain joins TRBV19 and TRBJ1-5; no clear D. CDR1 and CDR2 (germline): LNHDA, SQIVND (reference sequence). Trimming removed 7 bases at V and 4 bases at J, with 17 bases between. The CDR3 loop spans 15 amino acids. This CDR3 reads CASTRHGSLNQPQHF. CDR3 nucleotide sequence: TGTGCCAGTACGAGGCACGGGTCCCTTAATCAGCCCCAGCATTTT. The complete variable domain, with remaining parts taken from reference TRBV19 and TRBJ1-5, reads DGGITQSPKYLFRKEGQNVTLSCEQNLNHDAMYWYRQDPGQGLRLIYYSQIVNDFQKGDIAEGYSVSREKKESFPLTVTSAQKNPTAFYLCASTRHGSLNQPQHFGDGTRLSIL.

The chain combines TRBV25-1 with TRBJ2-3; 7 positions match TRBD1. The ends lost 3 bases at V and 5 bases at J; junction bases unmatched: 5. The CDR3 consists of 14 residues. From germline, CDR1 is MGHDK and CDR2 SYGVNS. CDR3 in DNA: TGTGCCAGCAGTGATACAGGGGCAGAAGATACGCAGTATTTT. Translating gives CASSDTGAEDTQYF.

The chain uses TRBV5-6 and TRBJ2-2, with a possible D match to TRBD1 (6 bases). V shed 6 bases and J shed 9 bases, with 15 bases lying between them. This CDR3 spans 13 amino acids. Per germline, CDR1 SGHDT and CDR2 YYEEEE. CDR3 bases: TGTGCCAGCACCGTGAGGGGGTTTCGGGAGCTGTTTTTT. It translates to CASTVRGFRELFF.

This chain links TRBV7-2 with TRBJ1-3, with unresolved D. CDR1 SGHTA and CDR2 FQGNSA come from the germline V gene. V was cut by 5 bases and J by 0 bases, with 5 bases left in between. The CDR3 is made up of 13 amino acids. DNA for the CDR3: TGTGCCAGCAGCCCCTCCTCTGGAAACACCATATATTTT. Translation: CASSPSSGNTIYF.

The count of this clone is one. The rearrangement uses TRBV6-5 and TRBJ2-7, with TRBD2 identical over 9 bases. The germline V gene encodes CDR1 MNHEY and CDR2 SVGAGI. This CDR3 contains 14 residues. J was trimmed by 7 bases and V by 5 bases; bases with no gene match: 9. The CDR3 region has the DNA TGTGCCAGCAGTGGGCTAGCGGGGTTCGGAGAGCAGTACTTC. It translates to CASSGLAGFGEQYF.

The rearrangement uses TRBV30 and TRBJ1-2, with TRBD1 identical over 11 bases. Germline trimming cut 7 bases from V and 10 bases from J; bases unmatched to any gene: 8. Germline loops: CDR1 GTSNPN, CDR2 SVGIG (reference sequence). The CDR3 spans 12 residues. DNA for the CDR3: TGTGCCTTCCCCGGGACAGGGGGTACCTACACCTTC. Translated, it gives CAFPGTGGTYTF.

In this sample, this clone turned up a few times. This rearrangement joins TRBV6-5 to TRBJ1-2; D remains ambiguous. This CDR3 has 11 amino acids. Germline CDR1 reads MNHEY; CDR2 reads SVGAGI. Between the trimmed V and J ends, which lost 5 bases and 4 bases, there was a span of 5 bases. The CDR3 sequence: CASSDTYGYTF. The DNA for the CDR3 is TGTGCCAGCAGTGACACCTATGGCTACACCTTC.

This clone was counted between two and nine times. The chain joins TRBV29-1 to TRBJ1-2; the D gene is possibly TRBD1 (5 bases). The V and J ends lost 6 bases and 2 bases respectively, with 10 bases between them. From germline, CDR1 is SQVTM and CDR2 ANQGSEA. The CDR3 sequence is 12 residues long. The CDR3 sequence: CSVGGSNYGYTF. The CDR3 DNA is TGCAGCGTCGGGGGGAGCAACTATGGCTACACCTTC.

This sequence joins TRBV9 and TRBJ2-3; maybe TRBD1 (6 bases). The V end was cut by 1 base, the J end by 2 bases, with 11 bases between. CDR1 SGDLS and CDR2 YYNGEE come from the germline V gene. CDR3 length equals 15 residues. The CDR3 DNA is TGTGCCAGCAGCGTATTCGACAGGCCCACAGATACGCAGTATTTT. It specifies CASSVFDRPTDTQYF.

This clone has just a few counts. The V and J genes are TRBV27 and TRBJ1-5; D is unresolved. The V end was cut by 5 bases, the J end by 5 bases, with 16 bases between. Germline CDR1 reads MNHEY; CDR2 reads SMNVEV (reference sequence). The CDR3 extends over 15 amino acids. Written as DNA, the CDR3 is TGTGCCAGCAGTCCCAAGGGAGGGTTCCATCAGCCCCAGCATTTT. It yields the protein CASSPKGGFHQPQHF.

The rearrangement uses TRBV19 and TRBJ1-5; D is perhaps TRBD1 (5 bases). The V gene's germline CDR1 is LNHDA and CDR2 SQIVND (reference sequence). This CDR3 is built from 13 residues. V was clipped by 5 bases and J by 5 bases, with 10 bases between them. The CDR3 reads CASSRQSDQPQHF. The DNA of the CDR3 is TGTGCCAGTAGTCGACAGAGTGATCAGCCCCAGCATTTT.

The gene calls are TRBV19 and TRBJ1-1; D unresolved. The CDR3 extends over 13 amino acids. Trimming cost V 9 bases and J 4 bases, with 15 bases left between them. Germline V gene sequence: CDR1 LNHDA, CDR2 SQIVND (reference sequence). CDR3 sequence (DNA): TGTGCCAGCGCCCCCTGGGGTCCCACTGAAGCTTTCTTT. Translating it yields CASAPWGPTEAFF.

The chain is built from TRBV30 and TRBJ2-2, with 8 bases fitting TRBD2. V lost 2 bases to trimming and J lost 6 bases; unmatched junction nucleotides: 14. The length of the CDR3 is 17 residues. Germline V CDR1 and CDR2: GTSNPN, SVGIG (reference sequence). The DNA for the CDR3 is TGTGCCTGGAGTACCCCTGGACGTCCGGGGGGGTCCGGGGAGCTGTTTTTT. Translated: CAWSTPGRPGGSGELFF.

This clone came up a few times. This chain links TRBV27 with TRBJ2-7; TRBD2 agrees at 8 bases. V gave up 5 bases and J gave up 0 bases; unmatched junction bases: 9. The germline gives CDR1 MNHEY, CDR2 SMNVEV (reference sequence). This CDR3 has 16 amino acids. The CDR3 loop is CASSPSSGESSYEQYF. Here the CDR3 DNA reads TGTGCCAGCAGTCCCAGTAGCGGGGAGAGCTCCTACGAGCAGTACTTC.

DNA of the CDR3: TGTGCCTGGAGTATGGGGGGCGCCTCCTACGAGCAGTACTTC. Translating it yields CAWSMGGASYEQYF. The chain links TRBV30 to TRBJ2-7; either TRBD1 or TRBD2 may fit D (6 bases each). The CDR3 extends over 14 amino acids. CDR1 GTSNPN and CDR2 SVGIG come from the germline V gene (reference sequence). Trimming stripped 2 bases from V and 0 bases from J, with 11 bases between. The full variable domain, rest sourced from reference TRBV30 and TRBJ2-7, is SQTIHQWPATLVQPVGSPLSLECTVEGTSNPNLYWYRQAAGRGLQLLFYSVGIGQISSEVPQNLSASRPQDRQFILSSKKLLLSDSGFYLCAWSMGGASYEQYFGPGTRLTVT.

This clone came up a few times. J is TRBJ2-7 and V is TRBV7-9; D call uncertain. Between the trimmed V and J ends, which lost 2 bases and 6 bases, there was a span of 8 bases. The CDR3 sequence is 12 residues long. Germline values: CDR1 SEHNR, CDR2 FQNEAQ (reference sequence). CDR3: CASSLLQTEQYF. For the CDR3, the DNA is TGTGCCAGCAGCTTATTGCAGACCGAGCAGTACTTC.

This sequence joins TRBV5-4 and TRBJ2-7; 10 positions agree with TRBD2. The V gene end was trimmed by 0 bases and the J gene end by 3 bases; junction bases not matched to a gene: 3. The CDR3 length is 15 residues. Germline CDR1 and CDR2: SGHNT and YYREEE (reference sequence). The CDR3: CASSLGTSGIYEQYF. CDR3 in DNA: TGTGCCAGCAGCTTGGGGACTAGCGGAATCTACGAGCAGTACTTC.

In DNA form, the CDR3 reads TGTGCCTGGAAAAGGGGGTTCGAGGGAAACACCATATATTTT. This encodes CAWKRGFEGNTIYF. The V gene is TRBV30, the J gene TRBJ1-3, with D possibly being TRBD1 (6 bases). The CDR3 totals 14 residues. Germline assignment: CDR1 GTSNPN and CDR2 SVGIG (reference sequence). The V end lost 4 bases, the J end lost 4 bases, and 14 bases lay between the germline ends.